A single sample gave rise to the 2 T cell receptor beta chains below, sequenced in a study of T cells in Graves' hyperthyroidism and ophthalmopathy (dated by TCRdb to the late 2010s). The library was prepared using multiplex PCR. Sequencer: Illumina HiSeq 2000. TCR beta CDR3 regions were amplified from RNA transcripts. The first round of RT-PCR for the TCR CDR3 was performed with the HTBI primer set and the Qiagen OneStep RT-PCR kit. TCRdb reran the public reads through fastp at Q25 and MiXCR, keeping productive beta chains. Records with the same CDR3 protein are collapsed into one entry carrying the most frequent genes and DNA. The sample records around 300,000 distinct CDR3 sequences, roughly 15% of which are singletons. Of the sample, approximately 7.9% falls within the top ten clones. Material: blood. These TCRs come from a woman aged 35 to 49 with Graves' hyperthyroidism.

The rearrangement joins TRBV4-1 to TRBJ2-2, with a weak D call TRBD1 (6 bases). V lost 2 bases and J 2 bases, leaving 15 bases between the germline ends. This CDR3 contains 17 residues. The germline CDR1 and CDR2 sequences are MGHRA and YSYEKL. CDR3 DNA sequence: TGCGCCAGCAGCCAAACGATGACAGGACCTAACACCGGGGAGCTGTTTTTT. It yields the protein CASSQTMTGPNTGELFF.

In its sample, this clonotype was seen a few times. Germline is not matched at one junction end, which may reflect a read error. In nucleotides, the CDR3 is TGCGCCAGCAGCGGGGGACCGTCGAACACTGGAGCTTTCTTT. Encoded protein: CASSGGPSNTGAFF. V and J are TRBV5-1 and TRBJ1-1, with D possibly being TRBD1 (5 bases). CDR1 is SGHRS and CDR2 is YFSETQ in the germline V gene. The CDR3 covers 14 residues.